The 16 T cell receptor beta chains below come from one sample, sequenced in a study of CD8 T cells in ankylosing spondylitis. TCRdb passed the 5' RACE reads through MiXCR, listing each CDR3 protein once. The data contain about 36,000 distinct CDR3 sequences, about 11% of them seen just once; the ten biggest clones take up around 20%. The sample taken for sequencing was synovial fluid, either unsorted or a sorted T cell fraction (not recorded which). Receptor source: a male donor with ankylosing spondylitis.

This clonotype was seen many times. The CDR3 region has the DNA TGCGCCAGCAGCTCTATAACTAGCCCATTCTCCTACGAGCAGTACTTC. Translation gives CASSSITSPFSYEQYF. This chain joins TRBV5-1 and TRBJ2-7, with D tentatively TRBD2 (6 bases). This CDR3 has 16 amino acids. V was shortened by 3 bases and J by 0 bases, with 16 bases between the two germline ends. Germline CDR1 and CDR2: SGHRS and YFSETQ.

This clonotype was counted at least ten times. CDR3 in amino acids: CASSVTEKGGYTF. The DNA of the CDR3 is TGTGCCAGCAGTGTTACAGAAAAAGGAGGCTACACCTTC. The chain combines TRBV25-1 with TRBJ1-2; no reliable D call. Trimming removed 4 bases from V and 8 bases from J, with 14 bases in between. Germline V gives CDR1 MGHDK, CDR2 SYGVNS. This CDR3 is 13 amino acids long.

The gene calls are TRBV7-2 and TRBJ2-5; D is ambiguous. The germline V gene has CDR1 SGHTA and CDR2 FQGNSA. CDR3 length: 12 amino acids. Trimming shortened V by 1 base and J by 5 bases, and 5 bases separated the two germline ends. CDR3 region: CASSLELETQYF. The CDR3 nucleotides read TGTGCCAGCAGCTTAGAATTGGAGACCCAGTACTTC.

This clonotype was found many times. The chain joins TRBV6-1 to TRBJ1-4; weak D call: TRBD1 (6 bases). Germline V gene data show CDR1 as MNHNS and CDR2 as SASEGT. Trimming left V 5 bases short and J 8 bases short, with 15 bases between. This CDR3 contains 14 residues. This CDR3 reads CASSQGNLGEKLFF. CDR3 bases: TGTGCCAGCAGTCAGGGGAACCTGGGGGAAAAACTGTTTTTT.

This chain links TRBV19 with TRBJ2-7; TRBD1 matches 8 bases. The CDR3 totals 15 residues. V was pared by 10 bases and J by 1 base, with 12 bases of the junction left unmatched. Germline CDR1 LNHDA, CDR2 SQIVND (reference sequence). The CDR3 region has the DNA TGTGCCACCCCCCCGGACAGGGACCCTTCCTACGAGCAGTACTTC. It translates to CATPPDRDPSYEQYF.

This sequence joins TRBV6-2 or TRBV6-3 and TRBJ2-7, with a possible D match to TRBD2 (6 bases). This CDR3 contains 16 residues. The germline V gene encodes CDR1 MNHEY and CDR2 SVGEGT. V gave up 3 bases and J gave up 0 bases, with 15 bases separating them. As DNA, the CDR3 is TGTGCCAGCAGTTATTCACCGGGAGAGTTCTCCTACGAGCAGTACTTC. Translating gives CASSYSPGEFSYEQYF.

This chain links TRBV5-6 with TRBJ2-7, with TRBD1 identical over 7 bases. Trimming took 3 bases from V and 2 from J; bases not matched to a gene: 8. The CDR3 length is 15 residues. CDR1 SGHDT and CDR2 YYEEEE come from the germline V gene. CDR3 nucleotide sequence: TGTGCCAGCAGCTACCGGACAGGATACACCTACGAGCAGTACTTC. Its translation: CASSYRTGYTYEQYF.

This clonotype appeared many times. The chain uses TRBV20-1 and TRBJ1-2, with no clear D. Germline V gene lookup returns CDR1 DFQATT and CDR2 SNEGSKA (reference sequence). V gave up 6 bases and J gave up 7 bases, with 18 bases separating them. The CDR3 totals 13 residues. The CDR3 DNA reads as TGCAGTGCCCAAGACGGGAATATGAGTGGCTACACCTTC. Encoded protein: CSAQDGNMSGYTF.

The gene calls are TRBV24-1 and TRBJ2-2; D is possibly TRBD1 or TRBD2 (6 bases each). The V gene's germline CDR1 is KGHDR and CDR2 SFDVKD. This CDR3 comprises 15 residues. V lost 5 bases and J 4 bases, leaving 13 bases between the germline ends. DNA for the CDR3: TGTGCCACCAGTGCGGGGGCGCGCGGCACCGGGGAGCTGTTTTTT. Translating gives CATSAGARGTGELFF.

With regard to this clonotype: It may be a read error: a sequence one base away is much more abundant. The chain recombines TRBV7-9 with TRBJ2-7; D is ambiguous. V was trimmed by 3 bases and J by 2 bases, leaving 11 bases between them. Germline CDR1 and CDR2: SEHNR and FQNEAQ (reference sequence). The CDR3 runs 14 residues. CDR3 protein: CASSLDQYPYEQYF. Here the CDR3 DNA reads TGTGCCAGCAGCTTGGATCAATACCCCTACGAGCAGTACTTC.

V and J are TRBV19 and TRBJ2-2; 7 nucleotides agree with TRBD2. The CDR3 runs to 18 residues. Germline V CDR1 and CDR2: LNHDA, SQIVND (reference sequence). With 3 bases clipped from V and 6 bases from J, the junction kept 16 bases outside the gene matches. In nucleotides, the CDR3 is TGTGCCAGTAGTATCTCCCCGATAACGCGGGAGATGGCCGGGGAGCTGTTTTTT. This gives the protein CASSISPITREMAGELFF.

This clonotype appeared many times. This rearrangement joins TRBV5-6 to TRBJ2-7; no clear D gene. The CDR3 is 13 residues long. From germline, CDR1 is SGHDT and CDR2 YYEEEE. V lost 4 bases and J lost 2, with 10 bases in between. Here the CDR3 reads CASSRPGTYEQYF. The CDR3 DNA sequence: TGTGCCAGCAGCCGACCAGGTACCTACGAGCAGTACTTC.

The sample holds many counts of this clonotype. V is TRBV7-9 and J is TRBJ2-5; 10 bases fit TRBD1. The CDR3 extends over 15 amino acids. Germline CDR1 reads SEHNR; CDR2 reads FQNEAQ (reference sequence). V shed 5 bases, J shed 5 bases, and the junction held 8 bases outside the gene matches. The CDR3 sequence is CASSTPGTGAETQYF. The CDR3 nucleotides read TGTGCCAGCAGCACCCCCGGGACAGGGGCCGAGACCCAGTACTTC.

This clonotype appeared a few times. In DNA form, the CDR3 reads TGTGCCAGCAGCTGTTATTTTGCTAGCGGGAAGAGCTCCTACGAGCAGTACTTC. Residues: CASSCYFASGKSSYEQYF. The V call is TRBV7-6, the J call TRBJ2-7, with 9 bases identical to TRBD2. The CDR3 is 18 residues long. Germline loops: CDR1 SGHVS, CDR2 FNYEAQ. V trimming: 4 bases; J trimming: 0 bases; junction bases outside the gene matches: 13. The full variable domain, completed using reference TRBV7-6 and TRBJ2-7, is GAGVSQSPRYKVTKRGQDVALRCDPISGHVSLYWYRQALGQGPEFLTYFNYEAQQDKSGLPNDRFSAERPEGSISTLTIQRTEQRDSAMYRCASSCYFASGKSSYEQYFGPGTRLTVT.

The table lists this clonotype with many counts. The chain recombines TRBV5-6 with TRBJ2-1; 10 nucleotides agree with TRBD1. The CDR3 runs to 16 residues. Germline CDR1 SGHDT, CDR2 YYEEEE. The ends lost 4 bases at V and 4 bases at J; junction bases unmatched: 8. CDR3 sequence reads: CASSGMGQGLYNEQFF. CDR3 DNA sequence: TGTGCCAGCAGCGGGATGGGACAGGGGTTATACAATGAGCAGTTCTTC. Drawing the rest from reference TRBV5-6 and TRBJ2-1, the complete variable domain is DAGVTQSPTHLIKTRGQQVTLRCSPKSGHDTVSWYQQALGQGPQFIFQYYEEEERQRGNFPDRFSGHQFPNYSSELNVNALLLGDSALYLCASSGMGQGLYNEQFFGPGTRLTVL.

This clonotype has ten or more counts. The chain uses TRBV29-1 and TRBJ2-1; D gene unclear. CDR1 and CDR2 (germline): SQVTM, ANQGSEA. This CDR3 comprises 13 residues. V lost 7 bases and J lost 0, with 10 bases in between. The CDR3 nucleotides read TGCAGCGACAGCCGGAGCTCCTACAATGAGCAGTTCTTC. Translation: CSDSRSSYNEQFF.